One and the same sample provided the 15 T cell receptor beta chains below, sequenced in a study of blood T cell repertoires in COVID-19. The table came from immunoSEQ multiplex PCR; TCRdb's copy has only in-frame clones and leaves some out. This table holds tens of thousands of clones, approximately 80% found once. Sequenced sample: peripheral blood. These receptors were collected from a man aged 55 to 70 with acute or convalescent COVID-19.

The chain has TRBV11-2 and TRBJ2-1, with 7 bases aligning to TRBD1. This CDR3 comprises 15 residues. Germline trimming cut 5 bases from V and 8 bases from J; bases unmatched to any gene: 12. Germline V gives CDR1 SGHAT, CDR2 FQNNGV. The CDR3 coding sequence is TGTGCCAGCAGCCCTCGGACAGGAAAGTGGGATGAGCAGTTCTTC. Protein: CASSPRTGKWDEQFF.

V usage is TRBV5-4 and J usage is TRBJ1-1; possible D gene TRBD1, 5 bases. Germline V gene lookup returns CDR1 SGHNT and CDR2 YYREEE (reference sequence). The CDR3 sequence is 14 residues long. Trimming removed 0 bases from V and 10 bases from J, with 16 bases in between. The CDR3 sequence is CASSLEGAGSRAFF. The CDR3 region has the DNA TGTGCCAGCAGCTTGGAAGGGGCAGGCTCAAGAGCTTTCTTT.

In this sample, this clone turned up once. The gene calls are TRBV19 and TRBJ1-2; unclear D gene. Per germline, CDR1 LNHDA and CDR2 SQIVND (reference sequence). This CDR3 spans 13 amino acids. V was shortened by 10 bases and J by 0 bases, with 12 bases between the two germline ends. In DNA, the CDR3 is TGTGCCACCTCGTGGCAGTCTAACTATGGCTACACCTTC. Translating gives CATSWQSNYGYTF.

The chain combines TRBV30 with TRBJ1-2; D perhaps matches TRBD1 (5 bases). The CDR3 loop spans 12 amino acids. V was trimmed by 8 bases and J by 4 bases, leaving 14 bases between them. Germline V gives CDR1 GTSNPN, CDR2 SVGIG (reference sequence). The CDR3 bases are TGTGCCAGCCTCAGGGAAACCTATGGCTACACCTTC. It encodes CASLRETYGYTF.

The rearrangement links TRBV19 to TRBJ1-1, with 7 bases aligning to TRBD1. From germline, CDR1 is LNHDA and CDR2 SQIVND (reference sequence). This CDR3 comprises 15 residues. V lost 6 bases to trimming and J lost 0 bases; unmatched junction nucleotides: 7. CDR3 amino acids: CASRWDSNMNTEAFF. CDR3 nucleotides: TGTGCCAGTAGGTGGGACAGCAACATGAACACTGAAGCTTTCTTT.

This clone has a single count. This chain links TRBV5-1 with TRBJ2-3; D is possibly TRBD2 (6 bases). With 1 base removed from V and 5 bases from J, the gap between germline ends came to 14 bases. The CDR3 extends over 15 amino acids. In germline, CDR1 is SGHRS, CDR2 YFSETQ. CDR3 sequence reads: CASSLRLEGRDTQYF. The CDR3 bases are TGCGCCAGCAGCTTGAGATTGGAGGGGAGAGATACGCAGTATTTT.

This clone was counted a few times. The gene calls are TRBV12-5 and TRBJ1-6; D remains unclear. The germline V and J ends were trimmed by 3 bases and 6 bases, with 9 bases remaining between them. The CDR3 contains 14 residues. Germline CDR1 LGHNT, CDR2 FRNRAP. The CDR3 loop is CASGFETSNSPLHF. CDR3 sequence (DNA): TGTGCTAGTGGTTTCGAAACTTCTAATTCACCCCTCCACTTT. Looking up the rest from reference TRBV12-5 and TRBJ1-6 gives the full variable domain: DARVTQTPRHKVTEMGQEVTMRCQPILGHNTVFWYRQTMMQGLELLAYFRNRAPLDDSGMPKDRFSAEMPDATLATLKIQPSEPRDSAVYFCASGFETSNSPLHFGNGTRLTVT.

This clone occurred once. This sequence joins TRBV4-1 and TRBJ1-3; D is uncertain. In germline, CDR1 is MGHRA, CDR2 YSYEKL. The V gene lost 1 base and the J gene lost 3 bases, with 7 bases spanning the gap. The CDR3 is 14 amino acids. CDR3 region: CASSQAGDGNTIYF. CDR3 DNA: TGCGCCAGCAGCCAAGCCGGAGATGGAAACACCATATATTTT.

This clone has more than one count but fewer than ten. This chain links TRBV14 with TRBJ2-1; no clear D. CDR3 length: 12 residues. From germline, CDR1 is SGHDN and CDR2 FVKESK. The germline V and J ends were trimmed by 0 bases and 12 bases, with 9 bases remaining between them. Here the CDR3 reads CASSQEPGGQFF. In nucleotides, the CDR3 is TGTGCCAGCAGCCAAGAACCAGGTGGGCAGTTCTTC.

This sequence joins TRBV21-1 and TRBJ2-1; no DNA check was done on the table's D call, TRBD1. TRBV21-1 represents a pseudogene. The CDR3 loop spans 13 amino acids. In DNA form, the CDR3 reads TGTGCCAGCAGGACAGGGGCCGGGAATGAGCAGTTCTTC. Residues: CASRTGAGNEQFF.

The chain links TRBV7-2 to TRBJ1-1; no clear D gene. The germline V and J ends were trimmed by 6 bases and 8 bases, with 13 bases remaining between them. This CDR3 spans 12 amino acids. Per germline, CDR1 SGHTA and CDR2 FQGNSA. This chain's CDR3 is CASSSYVGEAFF. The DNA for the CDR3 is TGTGCCAGCAGTTCTTATGTGGGCGAAGCTTTCTTT.

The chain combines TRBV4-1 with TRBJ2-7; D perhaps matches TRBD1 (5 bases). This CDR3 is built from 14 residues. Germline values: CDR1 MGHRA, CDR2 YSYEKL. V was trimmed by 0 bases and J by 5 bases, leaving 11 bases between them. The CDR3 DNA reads TGCGCCAGCAGCCAAGAAGGAACCAGGGACGAGCAGTACTTC. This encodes CASSQEGTRDEQYF.

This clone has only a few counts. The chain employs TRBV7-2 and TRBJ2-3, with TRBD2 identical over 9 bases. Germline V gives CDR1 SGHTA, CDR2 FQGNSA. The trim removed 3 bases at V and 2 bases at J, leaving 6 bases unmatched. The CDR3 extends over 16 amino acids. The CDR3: CASSFRGGAPTDTQYF. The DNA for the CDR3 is TGTGCCAGCAGCTTCCGCGGGGGGGCCCCCACAGATACGCAGTATTTT.

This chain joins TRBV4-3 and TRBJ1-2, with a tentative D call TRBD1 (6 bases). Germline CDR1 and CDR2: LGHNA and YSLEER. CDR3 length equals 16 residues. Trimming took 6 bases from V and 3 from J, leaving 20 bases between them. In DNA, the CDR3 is TGCGCCAGCAGGAGTGGTAGAAGGGGGGGAGACTATGGCTACACCTTC. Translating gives CASRSGRRGGDYGYTF.

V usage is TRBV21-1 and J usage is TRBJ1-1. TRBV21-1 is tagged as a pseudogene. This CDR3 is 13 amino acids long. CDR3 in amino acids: CASSKVRLAEAFF. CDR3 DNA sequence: TGTGCCAGCAGCAAAGTGAGGCTTGCTGAAGCTTTCTTT.